These 13 T cell receptor beta chains share one sample of origin, sequenced in a study of beta chain features in type 1 diabetes. Sequencing targeted expressed TCRB transcripts, as all isolated RNA had been reverse transcribed. Profiled with immunoSEQ multiplex PCR; TCRdb holds only in-frame clones, not every one. In the table there are almost 350,000 clones, roughly 21% of which are singletons. Sequencing was performed on naive CD4+ T cells from blood. These TCRs come from a woman aged 18-35 years in good health.

This sequence joins TRBV14 and TRBJ1-2; D is uncertain. Between the trimmed V and J ends, which lost 1 base and 0 bases, there was a span of 6 bases. From germline, CDR1 is SGHDN and CDR2 FVKESK. The CDR3 is made up of 14 amino acids. CDR3 protein: CASSQGGANYGYTF. The DNA of the CDR3 is TGTGCCAGCAGCCAAGGGGGAGCTAACTATGGCTACACCTTC.

The V call is TRBV9, the J call TRBJ2-5, with D perhaps matching TRBD1 (6 bases). This CDR3 has 15 amino acids. Germline assignment: CDR1 SGDLS and CDR2 YYNGEE. V shed 3 bases and J shed 5 bases, with 17 bases lying between them. CDR3 bases: TGTGCCAGCAGCGGCAACCGGCAGGGGCCGGAGACCCAGTACTTC. Its protein is CASSGNRQGPETQYF. Complete variable domain (other parts from reference TRBV9 and TRBJ2-5): DSGVTQTPKHLITATGQRVTLRCSPRSGDLSVYWYQQSLDQGLQFLIQYYNGEERAKGNILERFSAQQFPDLHSELNLSSLELGDSALYFCASSGNRQGPETQYFGPGTRLLVL.

The sample holds a few counts of this clone. This chain uses TRBV30 with TRBJ2-7, with 7 bases that match TRBD1. Germline values: CDR1 GTSNPN, CDR2 SVGIG (reference sequence). This CDR3 is built from 14 residues. V shed 3 bases, J shed 3 bases, and the junction held 8 bases outside the gene matches. The CDR3 region is CAWRETGNLYEQYF. Here the CDR3 DNA reads TGTGCCTGGAGGGAGACAGGGAACCTCTACGAGCAGTACTTC.

This clone was counted a few times. The V and J genes are TRBV30 and TRBJ2-1; 8 bases are shared with TRBD2. Per germline, CDR1 GTSNPN and CDR2 SVGIG (reference sequence). The V segment lost 1 base and the J segment 8 bases; nucleotides outside the gene matches: 7. The CDR3 is 14 residues long. CDR3 coding DNA: TGTGCCTGGAGTGGGGCGGGAGGTCGGGATGAGCAGTTCTTC. Translation gives CAWSGAGGRDEQFF.

This clone has more than one count but fewer than ten. The chain recombines TRBV4-1 with TRBJ2-1; possibly TRBD2 for D (6 bases). Trimming pared 6 bases from V and 4 bases from J, leaving 16 bases between. Germline V gene sequence: CDR1 MGHRA, CDR2 YSYEKL. The CDR3 has 15 residues. The DNA of the CDR3 is TGCGCCAGCAGGCCCTGGAGCGGAGGGTACAATGAGCAGTTCTTC. It translates to CASRPWSGGYNEQFF.

The chain recombines TRBV11-2 with TRBJ2-3; no clear D gene. Germline loops: CDR1 SGHAT, CDR2 FQNNGV. This CDR3 comprises 13 residues. Between the trimmed V and J ends, which lost 5 bases and 3 bases, there was a span of 9 bases. The CDR3 sequence: CASSLSYTDTQYF. CDR3 DNA sequence: TGTGCCAGCAGCCTCTCCTATACAGATACGCAGTATTTT.

This clone was seen only a few times. The CDR3 nucleotides are TGCGCCAGCAGCGGCTCGAACAGGGGCGTTGTGAACACTGAAGCTTTCTTT. Its protein product is CASSGSNRGVVNTEAFF. V is TRBV5-1 and J is TRBJ1-1, with 7 bases matching TRBD1. Germline V gene data show CDR1 as SGHRS and CDR2 as YFSETQ. The CDR3 is 17 amino acids. V lost 4 bases to trimming and J lost 0 bases; unmatched junction nucleotides: 12.

The J gene is TRBJ2-5, the V gene TRBV4-3, with D maybe TRBD1 (5 bases). The CDR3 length is 14 residues. Trimming shortened V by 1 base and J by 6 bases, and 12 bases separated the two germline ends. Germline V CDR1 and CDR2: LGHNA, YSLEER. The CDR3 DNA sequence: TGCGCCAGCAGCCAAGTGGGCCAGGGCCAGACCCAGTACTTC. This translates into CASSQVGQGQTQYF.

The V and J genes are TRBV2 and TRBJ2-5; D not resolved. The germline gives CDR1 SNHLY, CDR2 FYNNEI. CDR3 length equals 12 residues. Trimming stripped 8 bases from V and 1 base from J, with 8 bases between. In DNA form, the CDR3 reads TGTGCCAGCCAAGCCCTCCAAGAGACCCAGTACTTC. Translated: CASQALQETQYF.

The gene calls are TRBV13 and TRBJ2-7; 7 nucleotides agree with TRBD2. This CDR3 is built from 12 residues. From germline, CDR1 is PRHDT and CDR2 FYEKMQ (reference sequence). Germline trimming cut 5 bases from V and 3 bases from J; bases unmatched to any gene: 1. CDR3 residues: CASSGTNYEQYF. The CDR3, as DNA: TGTGCCAGCAGCGGGACTAACTACGAGCAGTACTTC.

This clone was found a few times. The CDR3 reads CASTKPKPVSNQPQHF. CDR3 bases: TGTGCCAGCACCAAACCAAAACCAGTTAGCAATCAGCCCCAGCATTTT. The rearrangement links TRBV25-1 to TRBJ1-5; D uncertain. V dropped 7 bases and J dropped 0 bases, with 16 bases sitting between them. Germline CDR1 is MGHDK and CDR2 is SYGVNS. The CDR3 spans 16 residues. Full variable domain (missing parts from reference TRBV25-1 and TRBJ1-5): EADIYQTPRYLVIGTGKKITLECSQTMGHDKMYWYQQDPGMELHLIHYSYGVNSTEKGDLSSESTVSRIRTEHFPLTLESARPSHTSQYLCASTKPKPVSNQPQHFGDGTRLSIL.

This clone was picked up a small number of times. V is TRBV5-1 and J is TRBJ1-6, with 7 bases that match TRBD1. Unmatched junction bases numbered 7, after V lost 1 base and J lost 0 bases. This CDR3 has 18 residues. Germline-derived CDR1 and CDR2 are SGHRS and YFSETQ. CDR3: CASSLRDRESSYNSPLHF. CDR3 nucleotide sequence: TGCGCCAGCAGCTTGAGAGACAGGGAAAGCTCCTATAATTCACCCCTCCACTTT.

This clone was seen a handful of times. The chain recombines TRBV30 with TRBJ1-5; a weak D match, TRBD1 (5 bases). The germline V gene has CDR1 GTSNPN and CDR2 SVGIG (reference sequence). The CDR3 runs 13 residues. Trimming cost V 0 bases and J 5 bases, with 8 bases left between them. The CDR3 loop is CAWSVREHQPQHF. Here the CDR3 DNA reads TGTGCCTGGAGTGTCAGGGAACATCAGCCCCAGCATTTT.